The 30 T cell receptor beta chains below were found in one sample sequenced in a study of shared clonotypes between healthy human individuals. Sequencing was performed with immunoSEQ multiplex PCR; in TCRdb, only in-frame clones are kept and a portion is missing. The sample includes 950,000 to 1,100,000 clones, roughly 70% of them seen just once. Material: memory CD4+ T cells sorted from blood. Subset indicated: CD45RA-negative fraction. The receptors were gathered from a young man in good health.

CDR3 sequence (DNA): TGCGCCAGCAGCGTCCAGGGGCGTACCACAGATACGCAGTATTTT. This encodes CASSVQGRTTDTQYF. V gene TRBV5-1 combines with J gene TRBJ2-3; D may be TRBD1 (6 bases). The CDR3 loop spans 15 amino acids. Trimming removed 4 bases at V and 2 bases at J, with 14 bases between. Per germline, CDR1 SGHRS and CDR2 YFSETQ.

The rearrangement uses TRBV10-3 and TRBJ2-3; the D call may be TRBD1 or TRBD2 (5 bases each). CDR3 length equals 13 residues. Trimming removed 6 bases from V and 2 bases from J, with 9 bases in between. Germline lookup yields CDR1 ENHRY and CDR2 SYGVKD. The CDR3 loop reads CAIRGDATDTQYF. The CDR3 DNA sequence: TGTGCCATCAGGGGGGACGCCACAGATACGCAGTATTTT.

This clone was detected only once. The V call is TRBV2, the J call TRBJ2-5, with D unresolved. With 5 bases removed from V and 4 bases from J, the gap between germline ends came to 17 bases. In germline, CDR1 is SNHLY, CDR2 FYNNEI. This CDR3 is built from 15 residues. The CDR3 coding sequence is TGTGCCAGCAGTCCCGAGTGGTCCACTACAGAGACCCAGTACTTC. Translation: CASSPEWSTTETQYF.

This chain joins TRBV18 and TRBJ1-4; unclear D gene. Germline CDR1 is KGHSH and CDR2 is LQKENI. V lost 3 bases and J 0 bases, leaving 11 bases between the germline ends. The CDR3 is 16 residues long. Here the CDR3 DNA reads TGTGCCAGCTCACCGGGGAGGACCCCAACTAATGAAAAACTGTTTTTT. Amino acid sequence: CASSPGRTPTNEKLFF.

This chain joins TRBV19 and TRBJ2-7, with D perhaps TRBD1 (6 bases). Germline values: CDR1 LNHDA, CDR2 SQIVND (reference sequence). CDR3 length equals 14 residues. The V gene lost 7 bases and the J gene lost 2 bases, with 15 bases spanning the gap. DNA for the CDR3: TGTGCCAGTAAAATGAGACAGGACGCCTACGAGCAGTACTTC. Its protein product is CASKMRQDAYEQYF.

The chain couples TRBV5-1 to TRBJ1-1; weak D call: TRBD1 (6 bases). Germline CDR1 and CDR2: SGHRS and YFSETQ. This CDR3 has 16 residues. Trimming shortened V by 4 bases and J by 0 bases, and 16 bases separated the two germline ends. DNA for the CDR3: TGCGCCAGCAGCCCGAGATACAGGGAGGTGAACACTGAAGCTTTCTTT. It translates to CASSPRYREVNTEAFF.

The chain employs TRBV2 and TRBJ2-3; D may match TRBD1 or TRBD2 (5 bases each). V was pared by 9 bases and J by 6 bases, with 22 bases between. This CDR3 has 15 residues. Germline CDR1 and CDR2: SNHLY and FYNNEI. DNA of the CDR3: TGTGCCAGTAGATCACAAGGGACCCCGGGGGATACGCAGTATTTT. Protein sequence: CASRSQGTPGDTQYF.

At least ten counts were recorded for this clone. The chain has TRBV27 and TRBJ1-1, with TRBD1 as a possible D gene (5 bases). CDR3 length: 16 amino acids. The germline V gene has CDR1 MNHEY and CDR2 SMNVEV (reference sequence). The V end lost 4 bases, the J end lost 1 base, and 16 bases lay between the germline ends. CDR3 residues: CASSSITWGENTEAFF. Written as DNA, the CDR3 is TGTGCCAGCAGTTCCATCACCTGGGGGGAGAACACTGAAGCTTTCTTT.

J is TRBJ1-1 and V is TRBV10-1; D might be TRBD1 (5 bases). The germline V and J ends were trimmed by 3 bases and 1 base, with 15 bases remaining between them. CDR1 is WNHNN, CDR2 SYGVQD, per germline (reference sequence). CDR3 size: 16 residues. The CDR3 nucleotides read TGCGCCAGCAGTGACGGTGGAACTGGGGGGAACACTGAAGCTTTCTTT. Protein sequence: CASSDGGTGGNTEAFF.

This chain connects TRBV30 to TRBJ1-1, with D maybe TRBD1 (5 bases). CDR3 length equals 14 residues. V was trimmed by 0 bases and J by 4 bases, leaving 12 bases between them. Per the germline V gene, CDR1 is GTSNPN and CDR2 is SVGIG (reference sequence). The DNA of the CDR3 is TGTGCCTGGAGTGTACATCAGGGTCGCACTGAAGCTTTCTTT. Protein: CAWSVHQGRTEAFF.

This clone showed up just once. The CDR3 is CAIGKGFTGTSGIAAGELFF. CDR3 nucleotides: TGTGCCATCGGGAAGGGGTTTACCGGGACTAGCGGGATCGCGGCCGGGGAGCTGTTTTTT. V is TRBV10-3 and J is TRBJ2-2; TRBD2 aligns across 13 bases. CDR1 and CDR2 (germline): ENHRY, SYGVKD. The CDR3 has 20 amino acids. V shed 8 bases, J shed 6 bases, and the junction held 21 bases outside the gene matches.

This clone has just one count. A single base separates this from a much larger clone, so it may be a read error. This chain connects TRBV7-6 to TRBJ2-1, with TRBD2 matching 7 bases. The germline V gene has CDR1 SGHVS and CDR2 FNYEAQ. The CDR3 sequence is 16 residues long. The junction had 3 bases not matched to a gene; V was cut back by 1 base and J by 0 bases. CDR3 region: CASSLGSGTSYNEQFF. The CDR3 region has the DNA TGTGCCAGCAGCTTAGGAAGCGGGACCTCCTACAATGAGCAGTTCTTC.

J is TRBJ1-5 and V is TRBV28; no clear D gene. Trimming took off 8 bases at V and 0 bases at J, with 8 bases between the two ends. The CDR3 contains 13 residues. Germline loops: CDR1 MDHEN, CDR2 SYDVKM. The CDR3 loop reads CASVVSSNQPQHF. The CDR3 DNA reads as TGTGCCAGCGTTGTCAGTAGCAATCAGCCCCAGCATTTT. Full variable domain (outside the CDR3, taken from reference TRBV28 and TRBJ1-5): DVKVTQSSRYLVKRTGEKVFLECVQDMDHENMFWYRQDPGLGLRLIYFSYDVKMKEKGDIPEGYSVSREKKERFSLILESASTNQTSMYLCASVVSSNQPQHFGDGTRLSIL.

This rearrangement joins TRBV19 to TRBJ1-1, with 8 bases fitting TRBD1. V trimming: 5 bases; J trimming: 0 bases; junction bases outside the gene matches: 8. The CDR3 has 16 amino acids. CDR1 is LNHDA, CDR2 SQIVND, per germline (reference sequence). CDR3 nucleotide sequence: TGTGCCAGTAGTCCCTATGGGACAGGATTGAACACTGAAGCTTTCTTT. Translated, it gives CASSPYGTGLNTEAFF.

A note on this clone: At the DNA level, this CDR3 is encoded by other sequences in the same sample as well. The rearrangement uses TRBV5-1 and TRBJ2-3; D ambiguous. V lost 4 bases and J lost 3, with 3 bases in between. The length of the CDR3 is 11 residues. Germline lookup yields CDR1 SGHRS and CDR2 YFSETQ. The DNA for the CDR3 is TGCGCCAGCAGCATTACAGATACGCAGTATTTT. Encoded protein: CASSITDTQYF. Combining the CDR3 with reference TRBV5-1 and TRBJ2-3 gives the whole variable domain KAGVTQTPRYLIKTRGQQVTLSCSPISGHRSVSWYQQTPGQGLQFLFEYFSETQRNKGNFPGRFSGRQFSNSRSEMNVSTLELGDSALYLCASSITDTQYFGPGTRLTVL.

The genes are TRBV5-4 and TRBJ2-5, with D maybe TRBD2 (6 bases). CDR3 length: 15 residues. V lost 6 bases and J lost 4, with 19 bases in between. Germline V CDR1 and CDR2: SGHNT, YYREEE (reference sequence). CDR3 sequence (DNA): TGTGCCAGCACCGGTGGGCTAGCGTTTCCAGAGACCCAGTACTTC. Protein product: CASTGGLAFPETQYF.

The genes are TRBV6-1 and TRBJ2-7; weak D call: TRBD1 (6 bases). Trimming took 7 bases from V and 7 from J, leaving 23 bases between them. The CDR3 is 15 amino acids. Germline V gene sequence: CDR1 MNHNS, CDR2 SASEGT. CDR3: CASMVNRVQGREQYF. Here the CDR3 DNA reads TGTGCCAGCATGGTAAACAGGGTCCAGGGTAGGGAGCAGTACTTC.

V gene TRBV9 combines with J gene TRBJ2-6; possibly TRBD1 for D (5 bases). Trimming took 4 bases from V and 5 from J, leaving 16 bases between them. This CDR3 has 16 amino acids. CDR1 is SGDLS, CDR2 YYNGEE, per germline. CDR3 region: CASSWGREVRANVLTF. The CDR3 DNA reads TGTGCCAGCAGCTGGGGCCGTGAGGTTAGGGCCAACGTCCTGACTTTC.

This sequence joins TRBV7-9 and TRBJ2-3; TRBD1 matches at 8 bases. The CDR3 runs to 17 residues. The V gene's germline CDR1 is SEHNR and CDR2 FQNEAQ (reference sequence). Trimming cost V 2 bases and J 1 base; bases outside gene matches: 8. The CDR3 nucleotides are TGTGCCAGCAGCTTATTGAGGGACAGGTTAGGCACAGATACGCAGTATTTT. This sequence encodes CASSLLRDRLGTDTQYF.

This clone was picked up a small number of times. As DNA, the CDR3 is TGTGCCAGCAGCGCCGGGGACAGGGGGGTCCAAGAGACCCAGTACTTC. Translating gives CASSAGDRGVQETQYF. The V gene is TRBV7-9, the J gene TRBJ2-5; 11 bases line up with TRBD1. Germline-derived CDR1 and CDR2 are SEHNR and FQNEAQ (reference sequence). This CDR3 is 16 amino acids long. With 5 bases clipped from V and 1 base from J, the junction kept 6 bases outside the gene matches. The whole variable domain, remainder taken from reference TRBV7-9 and TRBJ2-5, is DTGVSQNPRHKITKRGQNVTFRCDPISEHNRLYWYRQTLGQGPEFLTYFQNEAQLEKSRLLSDRFSAERPKGSFSTLEIQRTEQGDSAMYLCASSAGDRGVQETQYFGPGTRLLVL.

The gene calls are TRBV28 and TRBJ1-5, with D tentatively TRBD1 (6 bases). The CDR3 is 16 amino acids. Trimming pared 2 bases from V and 1 base from J, leaving 12 bases between. Germline values: CDR1 MDHEN, CDR2 SYDVKM. As DNA, the CDR3 is TGTGCCAGCAGTTTAACCGGGACAAAAAGCAATCAGCCCCAGCATTTT. Its protein is CASSLTGTKSNQPQHF.

This chain links TRBV6-1 with TRBJ1-1; D possibly corresponds to TRBD1 (5 bases). Germline V lookup: CDR1 MNHNS, CDR2 SASEGT. Trimming cost V 2 bases and J 6 bases, with 16 bases left between them. The CDR3 is 15 residues long. CDR3 sequence: CASSEYRGQGAEAFF. In DNA, the CDR3 is TGTGCCAGCAGTGAATATAGAGGGCAGGGCGCTGAAGCTTTCTTT.

The V gene is TRBV18, the J gene TRBJ2-7, with D unclear. V lost 6 bases, J lost 3 bases, and 9 bases lay in between. The CDR3 has 12 amino acids. The V gene's germline CDR1 is KGHSH and CDR2 LQKENI. The DNA of the CDR3 is TGTGCCAGCTCGAAACAGAACTACGAGCAGTACTTC. Translated, it gives CASSKQNYEQYF.

This clone was counted between two and nine times. This chain uses TRBV18 with TRBJ2-3, with unresolved D. The CDR3 extends over 13 amino acids. The V and J ends lost 4 bases and 5 bases respectively, with 10 bases between them. Germline lookup yields CDR1 KGHSH and CDR2 LQKENI. The CDR3 bases are TGTGCCAGCTCACAGGGAACGGGAGATACGCAGTATTTT. Translating it yields CASSQGTGDTQYF.

This clone came up a few times. The chain has TRBV11-2 and TRBJ2-3, with a weak D call TRBD2 (7 bases). V shed 5 bases and J shed 6 bases, with 24 bases lying between them. Germline loops: CDR1 SGHAT, CDR2 FQNNGV. The CDR3 totals 17 residues. The CDR3 loop is CASSLRGGASRGDTQYF. In DNA, the CDR3 is TGTGCCAGCAGCCTCAGGGGAGGGGCTAGCCGTGGGGATACGCAGTATTTT.

This chain connects TRBV5-1 to TRBJ2-1, with D possibly matching TRBD1 (6 bases). The CDR3 loop spans 16 amino acids. Deletions cut 4 bases from V and 5 bases from J, with 19 bases between. Germline CDR1 is SGHRS and CDR2 is YFSETQ. The CDR3 here is CASSHGHRAMDNEQFF. The CDR3 region has the DNA TGCGCCAGCAGCCACGGACACAGGGCAATGGACAATGAGCAGTTCTTC.

This sequence joins TRBV11-2 and TRBJ2-2; D is undetermined. The CDR3 consists of 15 residues. V was cut by 0 bases and J by 4 bases, with 9 bases left in between. Germline V gene sequence: CDR1 SGHAT, CDR2 FQNNGV. CDR3 sequence: CASSLEGTGTGELFF. CDR3 in DNA: TGTGCCAGCAGCTTAGAGGGAACGGGCACCGGGGAGCTGTTTTTT.

This rearrangement joins TRBV27 to TRBJ1-2, with D uncertain. The V gene lost 5 bases and the J gene lost 4 bases, with 14 bases spanning the gap. Germline lookup yields CDR1 MNHEY and CDR2 SMNVEV (reference sequence). The CDR3 has 14 amino acids. The CDR3 is CASSGFGEFYGYTF. CDR3 DNA: TGTGCCAGCAGTGGGTTCGGGGAGTTCTATGGCTACACCTTC.

J is TRBJ1-2 and V is TRBV6-6; possible D gene TRBD1, 6 bases. Trimming took 4 bases from V and 6 from J, leaving 12 bases between them. This CDR3 spans 13 amino acids. The V gene's germline CDR1 is MNHNY and CDR2 SVGAGI (reference sequence). The CDR3 DNA follows: TGTGCCAGCAGTTCAGGGACAAAAAATGGCTACACCTTC. As protein: CASSSGTKNGYTF.

The V and J genes are TRBV4-1 and TRBJ2-1; D remains ambiguous. V shed 1 base and J shed 5 bases, with 12 bases lying between them. Looked up from germline, CDR1 is MGHRA and CDR2 is YSYEKL. CDR3 size: 15 residues. CDR3 loop: CASSQVIGRNNEQFF. DNA for the CDR3: TGCGCCAGCAGCCAAGTAATCGGAAGGAACAATGAGCAGTTCTTC.